Following are 18 T cell receptor beta chains from one sample sequenced in a study of blood T cell repertoires in COVID-19. Data came from immunoSEQ multiplex PCR; TCRdb stores just in-frame clones and leaves some out. Of approximately 290,000 clones listed, approximately 85% are singletons. Material for sequencing was peripheral blood. The receptors were sampled from a human donor with COVID-19, enrolled during active disease. The donor label of this sample is uncertain.

This clone was detected only once. The chain joins TRBV27 to TRBJ2-1, with D possibly being TRBD2 (5 bases). Between the trimmed V and J ends, which lost 5 bases and 6 bases, there was a span of 23 bases. Looked up from germline, CDR1 is MNHEY and CDR2 is SMNVEV (reference sequence). CDR3 length: 17 amino acids. The CDR3: CASSPPLNSAPSNEQFF. The CDR3 nucleotides are TGTGCCAGCAGTCCCCCCTTAAATAGCGCCCCGAGCAATGAGCAGTTCTTC.

The rearrangement joins TRBV2 to TRBJ2-5; 10 bases align to TRBD2. CDR1 is SNHLY and CDR2 is FYNNEI in the germline V gene. The V and J ends lost 6 bases and 1 base, in that order; junction bases with no gene match: 5. The CDR3 is made up of 15 amino acids. CDR3 sequence: CASRKLAGGQETQYF. In nucleotides, the CDR3 is TGTGCCAGCAGGAAATTAGCGGGAGGCCAAGAGACCCAGTACTTC. Together with reference TRBV2 and TRBJ2-5, the CDR3 gives the full variable domain: EPEVTQTPSHQVTQMGQEVILRCVPISNHLYFYWYRQILGQKVEFLVSFYNNEISEKSEIFDDQFSVERPDGSNFTLKIRSTKLEDSAMYFCASRKLAGGQETQYFGPGTRLLVL.

The genes are TRBV7-8 and TRBJ2-3; 8 bases are shared with TRBD1. The germline V gene encodes CDR1 SGHVS and CDR2 FQNEAQ. J was trimmed by 2 bases and V by 5 bases; bases with no gene match: 6. The CDR3 is 15 amino acids. The CDR3, as DNA: TGTGCCAGCAGCCTCTGGACAGGGTCCACAGATACGCAGTATTTT. Amino acids: CASSLWTGSTDTQYF.

DNA for the CDR3: TGTGCCAGCAGCTTAGAAAGGGGACAGCCTAACTATGGCTACACCTTC. Translating it yields CASSLERGQPNYGYTF. The rearrangement links TRBV11-2 to TRBJ1-2; 7 nucleotides agree with TRBD1. V dropped 0 bases and J dropped 0; count of bases not matched to a gene: 4. Per germline, CDR1 SGHAT and CDR2 FQNNGV. The CDR3 consists of 16 residues.

This chain links TRBV5-5 with TRBJ2-2, with D perhaps matching TRBD1 (5 bases). The CDR3 loop spans 13 amino acids. Trimming removed 5 bases at V and 5 bases at J, with 10 bases between. Germline V gene lookup returns CDR1 SGHKS and CDR2 YYEKEE (reference sequence). The CDR3 reads CASSLQGTGELFF. DNA of the CDR3: TGTGCCAGCAGTCTTCAGGGAACCGGGGAGCTGTTTTTT.

The chain carries TRBV7-2 and TRBJ2-7, with D possibly matching TRBD2 (6 bases). The CDR3 runs 16 residues. Trimming took off 3 bases at V and 0 bases at J, with 15 bases between the two ends. Germline CDR1 is SGHTA and CDR2 is FQGNSA. The CDR3 DNA reads as TGTGCCAGCAGCTTCAATCCGCCTAGCGCCTCCTACGAGCAGTACTTC. Its translation: CASSFNPPSASYEQYF.

This clone was recorded once. The chain links TRBV18 to TRBJ1-5; a weak D match, TRBD1 (5 bases). V lost 9 bases and J 2 bases, leaving 11 bases between the germline ends. CDR1 and CDR2 from the germline V gene are KGHSH and LQKENI. The CDR3 is made up of 13 amino acids. CDR3 sequence: CASSGLRNQPQHF. CDR3 sequence (DNA): TGTGCCAGTTCAGGGCTGCGCAATCAGCCCCAGCATTTT.

The chain links TRBV28 to TRBJ1-2, with a weak D call TRBD1 (6 bases). The CDR3 covers 14 residues. The germline V and J ends were trimmed by 5 bases and 7 bases, with 17 bases remaining between them. From germline, CDR1 is MDHEN and CDR2 SYDVKM. The CDR3 sequence is CASSLITGFGGYTF. The CDR3 nucleotides are TGTGCCAGCAGTCTTATAACAGGGTTTGGTGGCTACACCTTC.

The rearrangement joins TRBV3-1 (or the pseudogene TRBV3-2) to TRBJ1-6, with TRBD1 as a possible D gene (5 bases). Germline lookup yields CDR1 LGHDT and CDR2 YNNKEL (reference sequence). The V end lost 0 bases, the J end lost 14 bases, and 11 bases lay between the germline ends. This CDR3 contains 13 residues. This chain's CDR3 is CASSQERGKALHF. Written as DNA, the CDR3 is TGTGCCAGCAGCCAAGAAAGGGGTAAGGCCCTCCACTTT.

J is TRBJ1-4 and V is TRBV5-4; 8 nucleotides line up with TRBD1. This CDR3 has 15 amino acids. With V trimmed by 3 bases and J by 8 bases, 9 bases remained unmatched. CDR1 and CDR2 from the germline V gene are SGHNT and YYREEE (reference sequence). The CDR3 is CASSSGQGTGEKLFF. CDR3 nucleotides: TGTGCCAGCAGCTCCGGACAGGGCACAGGGGAAAAACTGTTTTTT.

V gene TRBV20-1 combines with J gene TRBJ2-5; 8 bases align to TRBD2. V lost 3 bases and J lost 10; bases outside the gene matches: 13. The CDR3 length is 14 residues. Germline V gene sequence: CDR1 DFQATT, CDR2 SNEGSKA (reference sequence). The CDR3 nucleotides read TGCAGTGCTAGTGGGCGGGAGGCTCCCTATAACCAGTACTTC. As protein: CSASGREAPYNQYF.

The J gene is TRBJ2-4, the V gene TRBV30; perhaps TRBD1 as D (5 bases). V lost 3 bases to trimming and J lost 5 bases, with 5 bases between them. The CDR3 has 11 residues. Per the germline V gene, CDR1 is GTSNPN and CDR2 is SVGIG (reference sequence). The chain's CDR3 is CAWSRENIQYF. CDR3 bases: TGTGCCTGGAGCAGGGAAAACATTCAGTACTTC.

The CDR3 protein is CASSLAPNPTSGKGAEQYF. The DNA of the CDR3 is TGTGCCAGCAGCTTAGCCCCCAACCCGACTAGCGGGAAAGGGGCCGAGCAGTACTTC. The gene calls are TRBV11-3 and TRBJ2-7; 11 positions agree with TRBD2. The CDR3 totals 19 residues. Germline V gene data show CDR1 as SGHNT and CDR2 as YENEEA. The V segment lost 1 base and the J segment 6 bases; nucleotides outside the gene matches: 17.

The V gene is TRBV7-2, the J gene TRBJ2-3, with 8 bases that match TRBD1. Germline trimming cut 1 base from V and 14 bases from J; bases unmatched to any gene: 8. Looked up from germline, CDR1 is SGHTA and CDR2 is FQGNSA. There are 13 residues in the CDR3. The CDR3 sequence is CASSLVRRDRSYF. The CDR3 nucleotides read TGTGCCAGCAGCTTAGTAAGAAGGGACAGGTCGTATTTT.

This chain uses TRBV3-1 (or the pseudogene TRBV3-2) with TRBJ1-1, with 7 bases that match TRBD1. This CDR3 spans 15 amino acids. V lost 4 bases and J lost 4; bases outside the gene matches: 9. The germline gives CDR1 LGHDT, CDR2 YNNKEL (reference sequence). The CDR3 loop reads CASSPRQGTGTEAFF. The CDR3, as DNA: TGTGCCAGCAGCCCGAGACAGGGAACGGGCACTGAAGCTTTCTTT.

In DNA form, the CDR3 reads TGTGCCAGCAGCTCCGAAAGGGGGCAGCCCCAGCATTTT. It codes for CASSSERGQPQHF. The chain uses TRBV7-2 and TRBJ1-5; D may be TRBD1 (6 bases). The CDR3 runs to 13 residues. The V end was cut by 4 bases, the J end by 7 bases, with 11 bases between. Germline V gene sequence: CDR1 SGHTA, CDR2 FQGNSA.

This rearrangement joins TRBV11-2 to TRBJ2-7, with 11 bases lining up with TRBD2. Trimming at V came to 5 bases and at J to 2 bases, leaving 11 bases not matched to a gene. This CDR3 is built from 17 residues. Germline CDR1 is SGHAT and CDR2 is FQNNGV. DNA of the CDR3: TGTGCCAGCAGCGGAACCGGGACTAGCGGATCTACCTACGAGCAGTACTTC. Its protein is CASSGTGTSGSTYEQYF.

The chain recombines TRBV6-1 with TRBJ1-5; 12 positions agree with TRBD1. Germline trimming cut 5 bases from V and 5 bases from J; bases unmatched to any gene: 4. The CDR3 totals 15 residues. The germline CDR1 and CDR2 sequences are MNHNS and SASEGT. The CDR3 nucleotides are TGTGCCAGCAGTTTGGGACAGGGGGCCCATCAGCCCCAGCATTTT. Residues: CASSLGQGAHQPQHF.